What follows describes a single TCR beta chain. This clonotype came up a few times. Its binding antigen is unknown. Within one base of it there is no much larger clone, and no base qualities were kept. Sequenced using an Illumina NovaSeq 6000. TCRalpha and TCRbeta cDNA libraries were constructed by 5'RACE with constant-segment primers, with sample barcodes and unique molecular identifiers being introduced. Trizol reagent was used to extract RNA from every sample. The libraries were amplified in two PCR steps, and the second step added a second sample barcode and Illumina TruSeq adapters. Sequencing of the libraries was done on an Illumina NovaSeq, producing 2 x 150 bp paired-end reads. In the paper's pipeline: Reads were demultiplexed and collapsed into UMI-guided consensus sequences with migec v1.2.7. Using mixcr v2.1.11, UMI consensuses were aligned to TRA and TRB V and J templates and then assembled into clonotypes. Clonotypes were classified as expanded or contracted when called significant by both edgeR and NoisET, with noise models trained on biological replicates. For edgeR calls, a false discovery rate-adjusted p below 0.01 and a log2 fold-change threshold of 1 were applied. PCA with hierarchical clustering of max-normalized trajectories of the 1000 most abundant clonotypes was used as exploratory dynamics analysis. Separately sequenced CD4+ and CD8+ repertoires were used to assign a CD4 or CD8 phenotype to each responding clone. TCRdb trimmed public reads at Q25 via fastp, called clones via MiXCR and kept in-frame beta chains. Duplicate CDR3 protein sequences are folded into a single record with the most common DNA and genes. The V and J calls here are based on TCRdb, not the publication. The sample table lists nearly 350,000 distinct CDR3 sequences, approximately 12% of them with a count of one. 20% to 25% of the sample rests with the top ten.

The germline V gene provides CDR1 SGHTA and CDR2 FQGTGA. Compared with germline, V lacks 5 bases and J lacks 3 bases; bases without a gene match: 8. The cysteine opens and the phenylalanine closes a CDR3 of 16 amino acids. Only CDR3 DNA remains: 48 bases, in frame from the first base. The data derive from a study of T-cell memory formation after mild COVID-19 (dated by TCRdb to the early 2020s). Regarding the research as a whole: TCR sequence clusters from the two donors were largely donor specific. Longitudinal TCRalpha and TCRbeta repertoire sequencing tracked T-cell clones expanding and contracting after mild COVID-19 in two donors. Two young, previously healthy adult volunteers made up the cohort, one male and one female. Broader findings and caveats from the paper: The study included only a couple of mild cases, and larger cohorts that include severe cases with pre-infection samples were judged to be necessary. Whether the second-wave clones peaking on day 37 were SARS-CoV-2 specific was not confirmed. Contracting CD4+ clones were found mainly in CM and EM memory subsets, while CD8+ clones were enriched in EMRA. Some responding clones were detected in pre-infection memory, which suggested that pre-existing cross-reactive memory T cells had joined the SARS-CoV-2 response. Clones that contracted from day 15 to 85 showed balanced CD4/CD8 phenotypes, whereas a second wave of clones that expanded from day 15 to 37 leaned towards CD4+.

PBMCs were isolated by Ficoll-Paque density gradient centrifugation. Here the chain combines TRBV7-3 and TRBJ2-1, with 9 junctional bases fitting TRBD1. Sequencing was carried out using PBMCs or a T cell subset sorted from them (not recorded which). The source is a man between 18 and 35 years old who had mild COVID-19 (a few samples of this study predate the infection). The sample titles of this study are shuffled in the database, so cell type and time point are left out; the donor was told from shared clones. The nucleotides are TGTGCCAGCAGCCCACGTCAGACAGGGGGCTACAATGAGCAGTTCTTC. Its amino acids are CASSPRQTGGYNEQFF.